This is a list of T cell receptor beta chains from one sample in a study of T cell responses to AZD1222 COVID-19 vaccine. Method: immunoSEQ multiplex PCR; TCRdb's copy keeps in-frame clones and lacks some. The repertoire holds 100,000 to 150,000 clones, with about 87% as singletons. This material consisted of peripheral blood, taken on day 0 of AZD1222 vaccination. These receptors all come from an adult in good health. Both conserved end residues are part of each CDR3. The order of the fields is J gene, V gene, D gene, clone size, CDR3 DNA, CDR3 protein. The D gene is left open where the match is weak. Not all rows give a size; the values are once, few, many and, for expanded clones, a class.

>TRBJ2-7|TRBV27|-|few
TGTGCCAGCGGATACCACGAGCAGTACTTC
CASGYHEQYF
>TRBJ2-5|TRBV28|TRBD1|-
TGTGCCAGCAGCCTGACCGGGACAGCTAAAGAGACCCAGTACTTC
CASSLTGTAKETQYF
>TRBJ1-1|TRBV2|-|many
TGTGCCAGCAGTGAACCGAAAATGAACACTGAAGCTTTCTTT
CASSEPKMNTEAFF
>TRBJ2-3|TRBV5-5|-|-
TGTGCCAGCAGCTTGGAGCCAGGGGTGGGCACAGATACGCAGTATTTT
CASSLEPGVGTDTQYF
>TRBJ2-7|TRBV18|TRBD2|-
TGTGCCAGCTCACCACGCGGGGGCTCCTACGAGCAGTACTTC
CASSPRGGSYEQYF
>TRBJ1-5|TRBV28|-|-
TGTGCCAGCAGTTGGTTAGAGGGACAGCCCCAGCATTTT
CASSWLEGQPQHF
>TRBJ2-1|TRBV30|TRBD2|few
TGTGCCTGGAGTGCCTTACCGGGACTAGCGGGACTCAATGAGCAGTTCTTC
CAWSALPGLAGLNEQFF
>TRBJ2-3|TRBV19|TRBD2|-
TGTGCCAGTAGTATTGGACTAGCGATAGGCACGCAGTATTTT
CASSIGLAIGTQYF
>TRBJ1-6|TRBV4-1|TRBD1|few
TGCGCCAGCAGCCCTGTAGGGGGCGGTTCACCCCTCCACTTT
CASSPVGGGSPLHF
>TRBJ1-1|TRBV7-8|-|-
TGTGCCAGCAGCTTACTCAAAGGGGCCTTGAACACTGAAGCTTTCTTT
CASSLLKGALNTEAFF
>TRBJ2-1|TRBV2|TRBD2|-
TGTGCCAGCCCAGCGGGGGGTGAGCAGTTCTTC
CASPAGGEQFF
>TRBJ1-2|TRBV6-5|-|-
TGTGCCGCCTCGGCGGGGCTAAACTATGGCTACACCTTC
CAASAGLNYGYTF
>TRBJ1-2|TRBV5-5|TRBD1|-
TGTGCCAGCAGCTCGGAGGGACAGGGATATGGCTACACCTTC
CASSSEGQGYGYTF
>TRBJ1-6|TRBV30|-|-
TGTGCCTGGAGTCTACAGGGAAGTTCACCCCTCCACTTT
CAWSLQGSSPLHF
>TRBJ2-5|TRBV11-2|-|few
TGTGCCAGCAGCTTCTTTCAAGAGACCCAGTACTTC
CASSFFQETQYF
>TRBJ2-3|TRBV6-5|-|-
TGTGCCAGCAACCTACAGGGAGGGGTAGATACGCAGTATTTT
CASNLQGGVDTQYF
>TRBJ1-5|TRBV23-1|-|-
TGCGCCAGCAGCCTCTCCCCGGGACCGAGAGGTAATCAGCCCCAGCATTTT
CASSLSPGPRGNQPQHF
>TRBJ1-2|TRBV27|-|once
TGTGCTGCCTGGAGGGTTACCTATGGCTACACCTTC
CAAWRVTYGYTF
>TRBJ2-1|TRBV7-3|TRBD2|-
TGTGCCAGCAGCTACCTAGCGGGGGGGCACAATGAGCAGTTCTTC
CASSYLAGGHNEQFF
>TRBJ1-5|TRBV7-3|-|-
TGTGCCGTCGCGCGGGCGCGCAGCAATCAGCCCCAGCATTTT
CAVARARSNQPQHF
>TRBJ2-3|TRBV5-1|TRBD1|once
TGCGCCAGCAGCTTGGGTGCCCGGACAGGGGGCGTGGGGGCGCAGTATTTT
CASSLGARTGGVGAQYF
>TRBJ1-1|TRBV6-5|-|-
TGTGCCAGCAGTTCACCGGGGGCGAACACTGAAGCTTTCTTT
CASSSPGANTEAFF
>TRBJ2-1|TRBV30|-|-
TGTGCCTGGAGTCCCAACCGAGACAATGAGCAGTTCTTC
CAWSPNRDNEQFF
>TRBJ2-2|TRBV5-6|-|-
TGTGCCAGCAGTAACCTCTATGGGACCGGGGAGCTGTTTTTT
CASSNLYGTGELFF
>TRBJ1-5|TRBV10-3|TRBD1|-
TGTGCCATCAGTGAGTCGGACCGGGACAGGGGTTCCAATCAGCCCCAGCATTTT
CAISESDRDRGSNQPQHF
>TRBJ2-2|TRBV4-1|-|-
TGCGCCAGCAGCCAGGGCAGGGTGAACACCGGGGAGCTGTTTTTT
CASSQGRVNTGELFF
>TRBJ1-3|TRBV28|TRBD1|-
TGTGCCAGCAGCACAGGGGGGGAAGGAAACACCATATATTTT
CASSTGGEGNTIYF
>TRBJ2-7|TRBV30|-|-
TGTGCCTGGAGTGTACATTCTTCCTACGAGCAGTACTTC
CAWSVHSSYEQYF
>TRBJ2-6|TRBV7-3|-|-
TGTGCCAGCAGCTTATCCAGCTCTGGGGCCAACGTCCTGACTTTC
CASSLSSSGANVLTF
>TRBJ1-5|TRBV3-1/TRBV3-2|-|-
TGTGCCAGCAGCCAAGGGGGCTCATACAGCAATCAGCCCCAGCATTTT
CASSQGGSYSNQPQHF